The clone carrying this TCR beta chain was seen just once. The CDR3 totals 16 residues. The trim removed 4 bases at V and 4 bases at J, leaving 8 bases unmatched. Germline-derived CDR1 and CDR2 are MNHEY and SMNVEV (reference sequence). Only in-frame clones appear in the TCRdb table, and some are missing; sequencing was by immunoSEQ multiplex PCR. This table holds about 160,000 clones, around 84% found once. The data were obtained in a study of blood T cell repertoires in COVID-19. The chain recombines TRBV27 with TRBJ1-5; TRBD1 matches 9 bases. The TCR was taken from a woman aged 80 or older with acute or convalescent COVID-19. Specimen: peripheral blood. CDR3 protein: CASSSITGTGNQPQHF. CDR3 in DNA: TGTGCCAGCAGTTCGATAACCGGGACAGGGAATCAGCCCCAGCATTTT.